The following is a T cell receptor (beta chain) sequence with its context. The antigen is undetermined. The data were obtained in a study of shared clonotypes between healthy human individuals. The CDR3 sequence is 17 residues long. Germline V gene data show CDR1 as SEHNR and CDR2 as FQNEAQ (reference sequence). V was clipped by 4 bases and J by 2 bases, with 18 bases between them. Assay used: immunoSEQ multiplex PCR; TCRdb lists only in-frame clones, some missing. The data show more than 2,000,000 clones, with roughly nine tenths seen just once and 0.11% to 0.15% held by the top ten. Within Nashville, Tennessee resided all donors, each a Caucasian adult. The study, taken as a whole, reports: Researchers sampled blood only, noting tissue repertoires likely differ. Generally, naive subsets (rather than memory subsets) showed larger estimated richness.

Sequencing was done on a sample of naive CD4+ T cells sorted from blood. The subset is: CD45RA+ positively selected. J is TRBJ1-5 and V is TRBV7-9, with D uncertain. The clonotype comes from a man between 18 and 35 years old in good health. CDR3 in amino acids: CASSSRVKREGNQPQHF. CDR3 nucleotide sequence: TGTGCCAGCAGCTCCCGAGTAAAACGGGAAGGCAATCAGCCCCAGCATTTT.